The next 24 T cell receptor beta chains were all read from a single sample in a study of T-cell memory formation after mild COVID-19. TCRdb reanalysed the 5' RACE reads using MiXCR and keeps one entry per CDR3 protein. This repertoire shows about 250,000 distinct CDR3 sequences, over 15% found once; its top ten account for 2% to 2.5%. The sequencing input was PBMCs or a T cell subset sorted from them (not recorded which). The receptors derive from an adult woman who had mild COVID-19 (a few samples of this study predate the infection). Cell type and time point are not known.

This clonotype was observed at least ten times. V gene TRBV5-1 combines with J gene TRBJ2-2; 9 bases agree with TRBD1. The germline V gene encodes CDR1 SGHRS and CDR2 YFSETQ. The CDR3 has 20 amino acids. Trimming cost V 5 bases and J 2 bases; bases outside gene matches: 19. CDR3 residues: CASRSSVQPGTGINTGELFF. Here the CDR3 DNA reads TGCGCCAGCAGAAGTTCCGTCCAACCCGGGACAGGGATCAACACCGGGGAGCTGTTTTTT. The whole variable domain, remainder taken from reference TRBV5-1 and TRBJ2-2, is KAGVTQTPRYLIKTRGQQVTLSCSPISGHRSVSWYQQTPGQGLQFLFEYFSETQRNKGNFPGRFSGRQFSNSRSEMNVSTLELGDSALYLCASRSSVQPGTGINTGELFFGEGSRLTVL.

The chain combines TRBV29-1 with TRBJ2-3; 10 bases line up with TRBD1. There are 12 residues in the CDR3. Germline V CDR1 and CDR2: SQVTM, ANQGSEA. J was trimmed by 10 bases and V by 4 bases; bases with no gene match: 5. The CDR3 nucleotides read TGCAGCGTTGGGGACAGGGGAATTCCGCAGTATTTT. Translating gives CSVGDRGIPQYF.

The chain joins TRBV6-5 to TRBJ1-5; 7 positions agree with TRBD1. V lost 6 bases, J lost 0 bases, and 8 bases stayed unmatched. Looked up from germline, CDR1 is MNHEY and CDR2 is SVGAGI. The CDR3 consists of 16 residues. The CDR3, as DNA: TGTGCCAGCAGAAAGTGGACAGGTGTTAGCAATCAGCCCCAGCATTTT. Translation gives CASRKWTGVSNQPQHF.

This clonotype turned up a few times. The rearrangement uses TRBV7-9 and TRBJ1-2; D gene uncertain. Germline V lookup: CDR1 SEHNR, CDR2 FQNEAQ (reference sequence). V lost 3 bases, J lost 1 base, and 12 bases lay in between. This CDR3 has 15 amino acids. CDR3 loop: CASSFSPGHNYGYTF. CDR3 coding DNA: TGTGCCAGCAGCTTTTCGCCAGGCCATAACTATGGCTACACCTTC.

The J gene is TRBJ2-7, the V gene TRBV6-5, with 7 nucleotides matching TRBD2. The junction had 12 bases not matched to a gene; V was cut back by 0 bases and J by 4 bases. CDR1 MNHEY and CDR2 SVGAGI come from the germline V gene. The CDR3 has 17 amino acids. The CDR3 DNA sequence: TGTGCCAGCAGTTACTCCGGTCGTCGGGCGGGAGTATACGAGCAGTACTTC. Protein product: CASSYSGRRAGVYEQYF.

This clonotype turned up a few times. This sequence joins TRBV7-2 and TRBJ1-2, with 8 bases matching TRBD1. Germline loops: CDR1 SGHTA, CDR2 FQGNSA. CDR3 size: 14 residues. With 6 bases clipped from V and 4 bases from J, the junction kept 7 bases outside the gene matches. The CDR3 loop is CASRNTGTGYGYTF. The CDR3 DNA is TGTGCCAGCAGAAATACCGGGACAGGCTATGGCTACACCTTC.

V is TRBV6-5 and J is TRBJ2-7, with 8 bases that match TRBD2. The CDR3 has 17 amino acids. Germline V gene sequence: CDR1 MNHEY, CDR2 SVGAGI. Trimming at V came to 6 bases and at J to 0 bases, leaving 13 bases not matched to a gene. In nucleotides, the CDR3 is TGTGCCAGCAGCTTTACCGGGGCTAGCGGGCTCTCCTACGAGCAGTACTTC. Its translation: CASSFTGASGLSYEQYF.

This chain connects TRBV9 to TRBJ2-3; D tentatively reads TRBD1 or TRBD2 (5 bases each). Germline V gene data show CDR1 as SGDLS and CDR2 as YYNGEE. The CDR3 totals 13 residues. The germline V and J ends were trimmed by 2 bases and 5 bases, with 9 bases remaining between them. CDR3 nucleotide sequence: TGTGCCAGCAGCGTTTTTGGGGGAGATACGCAGTATTTT. Translation: CASSVFGGDTQYF.

The chain combines TRBV12-3 or TRBV12-4 with TRBJ2-6, with 9 positions matching TRBD1. The CDR3 is 19 residues long. V lost 6 bases to trimming and J lost 1 base; unmatched junction nucleotides: 13. CDR3 loop: CASRRDLGTGRSGANVLTF. CDR3 nucleotide sequence: TGTGCCAGCAGGAGGGATTTGGGGACAGGGAGATCTGGGGCCAACGTCCTGACTTTC.

This clonotype was detected only a few times. This chain joins TRBV27 and TRBJ2-5; 9 positions match TRBD2. The CDR3 has 18 residues. Germline V gives CDR1 MNHEY, CDR2 SMNVEV (reference sequence). The junction had 18 bases not matched to a gene; V was cut back by 7 bases and J by 3 bases. The CDR3 loop reads CASTPSPPAGGRKETQYF. CDR3 sequence (DNA): TGTGCCAGCACTCCTAGCCCCCCCGCGGGAGGGCGTAAAGAGACCCAGTACTTC.

V gene TRBV5-1 combines with J gene TRBJ2-3, with 7 bases that match TRBD2. CDR1 and CDR2 (germline): SGHRS, YFSETQ. V was clipped by 0 bases and J by 0 bases; unmatched bases: 7. This CDR3 contains 17 residues. CDR3 sequence reads: CASSLVGTTISTDTQYF. DNA for the CDR3: TGCGCCAGCAGCTTGGTAGGGACTACCATTAGCACAGATACGCAGTATTTT. Supplemented by reference TRBV5-1 and TRBJ2-3, the full variable domain reads KAGVTQTPRYLIKTRGQQVTLSCSPISGHRSVSWYQQTPGQGLQFLFEYFSETQRNKGNFPGRFSGRQFSNSRSEMNVSTLELGDSALYLCASSLVGTTISTDTQYFGPGTRLTVL.

This chain uses TRBV10-3 with TRBJ1-5, with D possibly TRBD1 on 6 matching bases. Germline V CDR1 and CDR2: ENHRY, SYGVKD. This CDR3 is 15 amino acids long. V was clipped by 10 bases and J by 4 bases, with 20 bases between them. The chain's CDR3 is CATSLSGTPNQPQHF. CDR3 sequence (DNA): TGTGCCACTTCCCTGTCCGGGACACCTAATCAGCCCCAGCATTTT.

The chain has TRBV7-2 and TRBJ2-1; D perhaps matches TRBD2 (7 bases). This CDR3 is 15 amino acids long. The germline V and J ends were trimmed by 8 bases and 2 bases, with 16 bases remaining between them. The germline CDR1 and CDR2 sequences are SGHTA and FQGNSA. The CDR3 coding sequence is TGTGCCAGCTCGAAAGCGGGGACAACCTACAATGAGCAGTTCTTC. As protein: CASSKAGTTYNEQFF.

On this clonotype: Germline and junction disagree at one end, which may indicate a read error. CDR3 sequence reads: CAWSLNRVSSF. The CDR3 region has the DNA TGTGCCTGGAGCTTAAACAGGGTATCCTCCTTC. The V and J genes are TRBV30 and TRBJ1-2; a weak D match, TRBD1 (6 bases). The CDR3 has 11 amino acids. Germline values: CDR1 GTSNPN, CDR2 SVGIG (reference sequence).

V gene TRBV7-2 combines with J gene TRBJ2-7; tentatively, D is TRBD1 (6 bases). The CDR3 has 12 amino acids. Germline V CDR1 and CDR2: SGHTA, FQGNSA. Trimming pared 5 bases from V and 5 bases from J, leaving 10 bases between. The CDR3 protein is CASSQQGNEQYF. The CDR3 DNA is TGTGCCAGCAGCCAACAGGGCAACGAGCAGTACTTC. Full variable domain (rest looked up from reference TRBV7-2 and TRBJ2-7): GAGVSQSPSNKVTEKGKDVELRCDPISGHTALYWYRQSLGQGLEFLIYFQGNSAPDKSGLPSDRFSAERTGGSVSTLTIQRTQQEDSAVYLCASSQQGNEQYFGPGTRLTVT.

In this sample, this clonotype turned up a few times. The rearrangement uses TRBV3-1 and TRBJ1-5, with 7 bases matching TRBD1. Looked up from germline, CDR1 is LGHDT and CDR2 is YNNKEL (reference sequence). With 1 base clipped from V and 14 bases from J, the junction kept 11 bases outside the gene matches. The CDR3 covers 14 residues. This CDR3 reads CASSQGQGFIPKHF. The CDR3 nucleotides are TGTGCCAGCAGCCAAGGACAGGGTTTTATACCAAAGCATTTT.

This clonotype was detected only a few times. This sequence joins TRBV18 and TRBJ2-5; D unclear. The CDR3 is made up of 13 amino acids. V was pared by 0 bases and J by 5 bases, with 7 bases between. CDR1 KGHSH and CDR2 LQKENI come from the germline V gene. DNA of the CDR3: TGTGCCAGCTCACCACCGGTGGTGGAGACCCAGTACTTC. This translates into CASSPPVVETQYF.

V gene TRBV24-1 combines with J gene TRBJ1-2, with a weak D call TRBD1 (5 bases). Germline CDR1 and CDR2: KGHDR and SFDVKD. The CDR3 is 14 amino acids. V was clipped by 1 base and J by 6 bases, with 11 bases between them. This CDR3 reads CATSDFGEGNGYTF. In DNA form, the CDR3 reads TGTGCCACCAGTGATTTTGGTGAGGGGAATGGCTACACCTTC.

The chain is built from TRBV9 and TRBJ2-2; D is unresolved. CDR1 and CDR2 from the germline V gene are SGDLS and YYNGEE. This CDR3 is built from 14 residues. The V gene lost 5 bases and the J gene lost 2 bases, with 10 bases spanning the gap. Here the CDR3 DNA reads TGTGCCAGCAGATGGACGGCTAACACCGGGGAGCTGTTTTTT. It codes for CASRWTANTGELFF.

The sample holds a few counts of this clonotype. The rearrangement joins TRBV6-2 or TRBV6-3 to TRBJ2-7, with 9 bases lining up with TRBD2. V dropped 7 bases and J dropped 0; count of bases not matched to a gene: 10. CDR3 size: 16 residues. Germline CDR1 is MNHEY and CDR2 is SVGEGT. In DNA, the CDR3 is TGTGCCAGCACCAAAAACCTAGCGGGAATCTCCTACGAGCAGTACTTC. This translates into CASTKNLAGISYEQYF.

This clonotype has only a few counts. The chain uses TRBV7-2 and TRBJ2-7, with TRBD1 identical over 12 bases. Trimming took 1 base from V and 3 from J; bases not matched to a gene: 4. This CDR3 contains 16 residues. Germline CDR1 SGHTA, CDR2 FQGNSA. CDR3 in DNA: TGTGCCAGCAGCTTAGGAGGGACAGGGGGCGTCTACGAGCAGTACTTC. This gives the protein CASSLGGTGGVYEQYF.

The rearrangement joins TRBV4-1 to TRBJ2-5; a weak D match, TRBD1 (6 bases). Trimming stripped 1 base from V and 5 bases from J, with 14 bases between. The germline CDR1 and CDR2 sequences are MGHRA and YSYEKL. This CDR3 comprises 15 residues. The CDR3 nucleotides read TGCGCCAGCAGCCAAGGGTTACAGGGATGGGAGACCCAGTACTTC. Translating it yields CASSQGLQGWETQYF.

This clonotype was recorded at least ten times. This rearrangement joins TRBV12-3 or TRBV12-4 to TRBJ2-3; TRBD2 might be the D (6 bases). The CDR3 has 13 amino acids. Trimming pared 5 bases from V and 6 bases from J, leaving 12 bases between. CDR3 sequence: CASSLTRRDTQYF. The CDR3 DNA sequence: TGTGCCAGCAGTCTGACTAGGCGGGATACGCAGTATTTT.

The chain uses TRBV20-1 and TRBJ2-3, with 12 bases identical to TRBD2. The V gene's germline CDR1 is DFQATT and CDR2 SNEGSKA (reference sequence). The CDR3 extends over 15 amino acids. The V segment lost 4 bases and the J segment 5 bases; nucleotides outside the gene matches: 7. The CDR3 spells CSATTSGGVRDTQYF. Here the CDR3 DNA reads TGCAGTGCTACGACTAGCGGGGGTGTAAGAGATACGCAGTATTTT.